The next 9 T cell receptor beta chains were all read from a single sample in a study of T cell responses to AZD1222 COVID-19 vaccine. TCRdb keeps only in-frame clones here, not all; method: immunoSEQ multiplex PCR. This table holds 95,000 to 100,000 clones, 90% found once. Sequences were derived from peripheral blood, sampled on day 0 of AZD1222 vaccination. Receptor source: an adult in good health.

The genes are TRBV5-5 and TRBJ1-1, with D possibly matching TRBD1 (5 bases). The V and J ends lost 1 base and 0 bases respectively, with 10 bases between them. The germline CDR1 and CDR2 sequences are SGHKS and YYEKEE (reference sequence). This CDR3 comprises 15 residues. CDR3 nucleotide sequence: TGTGCCAGCAGCTTGTATGGGGCTTTGAACACTGAAGCTTTCTTT. Translation: CASSLYGALNTEAFF.

The J gene is TRBJ1-1, the V gene TRBV6-5; possibly TRBD1 for D (5 bases). The CDR3 contains 14 residues. V was cut by 6 bases and J by 4 bases, with 15 bases left in between. CDR1 and CDR2 from the germline V gene are MNHEY and SVGAGI. The CDR3 here is CASSRRQRGTEAFF. The CDR3 coding sequence is TGTGCCAGCAGCCGTAGGCAGAGGGGCACTGAAGCTTTCTTT.

The V call is TRBV7-8, the J call TRBJ1-5; D is uncertain. The germline V gene has CDR1 SGHVS and CDR2 FQNEAQ. There are 15 residues in the CDR3. V lost 0 bases, J lost 3 bases, and 9 bases lay in between. This CDR3 reads CASSLALSLNQPQHF. As DNA, the CDR3 is TGTGCCAGCAGCTTAGCGTTGAGCCTCAATCAGCCCCAGCATTTT.

The rearrangement links TRBV27 to TRBJ1-1; 7 nucleotides align to TRBD1. Germline V gene data show CDR1 as MNHEY and CDR2 as SMNVEV (reference sequence). CDR3 length equals 19 residues. With V trimmed by 3 bases and J by 0 bases, 16 bases remained unmatched. The DNA of the CDR3 is TGTGCCAGCAGTTTGGTGGGGAGACAGGGCGTGATGATGAACACTGAAGCTTTCTTT. It encodes CASSLVGRQGVMMNTEAFF.

V gene TRBV5-1 combines with J gene TRBJ1-2; 7 bases agree with TRBD1. The V gene end was trimmed by 0 bases and the J gene end by 3 bases; junction bases not matched to a gene: 5. Germline-derived CDR1 and CDR2 are SGHRS and YFSETQ. The CDR3 extends over 15 amino acids. DNA of the CDR3: TGCGCCAGCAGCTTGGAAACAGGGGACTACTATGGCTACACCTTC. Its translation is CASSLETGDYYGYTF. Full variable domain (rest looked up from reference TRBV5-1 and TRBJ1-2): KAGVTQTPRYLIKTRGQQVTLSCSPISGHRSVSWYQQTPGQGLQFLFEYFSETQRNKGNFPGRFSGRQFSNSRSEMNVSTLELGDSALYLCASSLETGDYYGYTFGSGTRLTVV.

The chain joins TRBV14 to TRBJ2-6, with 11 bases identical to TRBD1. The CDR3 loop spans 15 amino acids. Germline trimming cut 8 bases from V and 4 bases from J; bases unmatched to any gene: 4. Germline V lookup: CDR1 SGHDN, CDR2 FVKESK. CDR3 amino acids: CASGQGAEGANVLTF. The DNA for the CDR3 is TGTGCCAGCGGACAGGGGGCTGAAGGGGCCAACGTCCTGACTTTC.

Notes on this clone: This CDR3 is also generated by other DNA sequences in the sample. This chain joins TRBV3-1 (or the pseudogene TRBV3-2) and TRBJ1-1, with D possibly being TRBD1 (5 bases). Germline V gene sequence: CDR1 LGHDT, CDR2 YNNKEL (reference sequence). Trimming stripped 3 bases from V and 1 base from J, with 6 bases between. The CDR3 is 13 amino acids. The CDR3 DNA follows: TGTGCCAGCAGCCAGGGGGGGAACACTGAAGCTTTCTTT. It translates to CASSQGGNTEAFF.

The V gene is TRBV28, the J gene TRBJ1-3, with D perhaps TRBD1 (5 bases). Per the germline V gene, CDR1 is MDHEN and CDR2 is SYDVKM. Trimming removed 6 bases at V and 3 bases at J, with 15 bases between. The CDR3 is made up of 15 amino acids. CDR3 sequence reads: CASSPPGSNGNTIYF. Written as DNA, the CDR3 is TGTGCCAGCAGCCCACCAGGGTCCAATGGAAACACCATATATTTT. Supplemented by reference TRBV28 and TRBJ1-3, the full variable domain reads DVKVTQSSRYLVKRTGEKVFLECVQDMDHENMFWYRQDPGLGLRLIYFSYDVKMKEKGDIPEGYSVSREKKERFSLILESASTNQTSMYLCASSPPGSNGNTIYFGEGSWLTVV.

This clone was seen once. The J gene is TRBJ2-5, the V gene TRBV29-1, with D maybe TRBD2 (6 bases). Germline values: CDR1 SQVTM, CDR2 ANQGSEA. With 5 bases removed from V and 9 bases from J, the gap between germline ends came to 10 bases. The length of the CDR3 is 10 residues. CDR3 protein: CSVTRGAQYF. CDR3 nucleotide sequence: TGCAGCGTTACCCGCGGGGCCCAGTACTTC.